This passage covers 18 T cell receptor beta chains from one sample sequenced in a study of blood T cell repertoires in COVID-19. Some clones are missing from TCRdb's copy, which holds only in-frame ones; the method was immunoSEQ multiplex PCR. Of 85,000 to 90,000 clones in the sample, roughly 80% were seen once. The specimen sequenced was peripheral blood. These receptors were collected from a woman of 80 years or more with active or convalescent COVID-19.

V is TRBV28 and J is TRBJ1-1; D unresolved. The germline V gene has CDR1 MDHEN and CDR2 SYDVKM. This CDR3 spans 12 amino acids. V gave up 3 bases and J gave up 7 bases, with 9 bases separating them. The CDR3 coding sequence is TGTGCCAGCAGTTTGGAGTTGAGTGAAGCTTTCTTT. Translating it yields CASSLELSEAFF.

The chain carries TRBV10-3 and TRBJ1-6, with 7 bases identical to TRBD1. The CDR3 is made up of 14 amino acids. Germline CDR1 reads ENHRY; CDR2 reads SYGVKD. V lost 5 bases and J lost 7; bases outside the gene matches: 5. The CDR3 nucleotides read TGTGCCATCAGTATGGGACAGCCAAATTCACCCCTCCACTTT. Protein: CAISMGQPNSPLHF.

This clone was observed a single time. V and J are TRBV5-5 and TRBJ2-7; D is ambiguous. V lost 4 bases to trimming and J lost 3 bases, with 14 bases between them. The CDR3 extends over 14 amino acids. Germline CDR1 reads SGHKS; CDR2 reads YYEKEE (reference sequence). CDR3 in amino acids: CASSPQVQSYEQYF. CDR3 DNA: TGTGCCAGCAGCCCTCAGGTCCAAAGCTACGAGCAGTACTTC. Full variable domain (missing parts from reference TRBV5-5 and TRBJ2-7): DAGVTQSPTHLIKTRGQQVTLRCSPISGHKSVSWYQQVLGQGPQFIFQYYEKEERGRGNFPDRFSARQFPNYSSELNVNALLLGDSALYLCASSPQVQSYEQYFGPGTRLTVT.

This sequence joins TRBV5-1 and TRBJ1-6, with 7 bases fitting TRBD1. CDR1 and CDR2 from the germline V gene are SGHRS and YFSETQ. With 2 bases clipped from V and 9 bases from J, the junction kept 11 bases outside the gene matches. The CDR3 extends over 16 amino acids. CDR3 nucleotide sequence: TGCGCCAGCAGCTTAGGGACAGTGGGGGTGGGTTCACCCCTCCACTTT. The encoded protein is CASSLGTVGVGSPLHF.

This clone was seen a single time. This chain links TRBV29-1 with TRBJ1-2; TRBD1 is a possible D gene (6 bases). The CDR3 is made up of 13 amino acids. V lost 7 bases, J lost 6 bases, and 18 bases lay in between. Germline loops: CDR1 SQVTM, CDR2 ANQGSEA. The CDR3 nucleotides read TGCAGCGCCGACCCTACAGGGATTGATGGCTACACCTTC. Its protein is CSADPTGIDGYTF.

The table lists this clone with a few counts. V and J are TRBV9 and TRBJ2-3, with D unresolved. This CDR3 contains 14 residues. V gave up 3 bases and J gave up 0 bases, with 8 bases separating them. The germline gives CDR1 SGDLS, CDR2 YYNGEE. The CDR3 region has the DNA TGTGCCAGCAGCGAGCGAGGAAGCACAGATACGCAGTATTTT. Translated: CASSERGSTDTQYF.

This chain uses TRBV11-2 with TRBJ1-1, with a tentative D call TRBD1 (5 bases). Germline CDR1 and CDR2: SGHAT and FQNNGV. Trimming stripped 5 bases from V and 4 bases from J, with 14 bases between. There are 14 residues in the CDR3. The CDR3 nucleotides are TGTGCCAGCAGCCCACGGTGGGGCGGCACTGAAGCTTTCTTT. Translating it yields CASSPRWGGTEAFF.

Only a few counts were recorded for this clone. The V call is TRBV4-2, the J call TRBJ2-3, with 10 bases fitting TRBD2. Germline values: CDR1 LGHNA, CDR2 YNFKEQ. This CDR3 is 17 amino acids long. J gave up 4 bases and V 0 bases, and 7 bases lay outside the gene matches. The CDR3 DNA reads as TGTGCCAGCAGCCAAGAGACAGCGGGAGGGGGATCAGATACGCAGTATTTT. Its protein product is CASSQETAGGGSDTQYF.

The CDR3 sequence: CASSLSQGVNTEAFF. The CDR3 DNA is TGTGCCAGCAGTTTATCGCAGGGGGTGAACACTGAAGCTTTCTTT. V usage is TRBV27 and J usage is TRBJ1-1, with 7 bases that match TRBD1. The CDR3 is 15 amino acids. Germline-derived CDR1 and CDR2 are MNHEY and SMNVEV (reference sequence). The V and J ends lost 0 bases and 0 bases, in that order; junction bases with no gene match: 1.

This clone was found a few times. V is TRBV5-1 and J is TRBJ1-6, with D maybe TRBD1 (5 bases). The germline gives CDR1 SGHRS, CDR2 YFSETQ. The CDR3 consists of 15 residues. V lost 0 bases, J lost 6 bases, and 10 bases lay in between. For the CDR3, the DNA is TGCGCCAGCAGCTTGGTAGGAGGGGTTAATTCACCCCTCCACTTT. Its protein is CASSLVGGVNSPLHF.

The CDR3 DNA follows: TGTGCCACCAGTGTGGGGGGATCCAACTATGGCTACACCTTC. Translation gives CATSVGGSNYGYTF. V is TRBV24-1 and J is TRBJ1-2, with D perhaps matching TRBD1 (5 bases). V shed 5 bases and J shed 2 bases, with 11 bases lying between them. There are 14 residues in the CDR3. Germline V gene data show CDR1 as KGHDR and CDR2 as SFDVKD.

CDR3 residues: CASSQGQGTEAFF. Here the CDR3 DNA reads TGCGCCAGCAGCCAAGGACAGGGCACTGAAGCTTTCTTT. This rearrangement joins TRBV4-3 to TRBJ1-1; 7 nucleotides agree with TRBD1. The germline CDR1 and CDR2 sequences are LGHNA and YSLEER. V gave up 1 base and J gave up 4 bases; unmatched junction bases: 0. The CDR3 runs to 13 residues.

This clone was detected ten times or more. The rearrangement joins TRBV5-1 to TRBJ1-6, with a possible D match to TRBD1 (6 bases). Per the germline V gene, CDR1 is SGHRS and CDR2 is YFSETQ. The CDR3 spans 14 residues. V was cut by 0 bases and J by 8 bases, with 9 bases left in between. Here the CDR3 DNA reads TGCGCCAGCAGCTTGGAGGGGGGGGATTCACCCCTCCACTTT. Amino acid sequence: CASSLEGGDSPLHF.

The rearrangement links TRBV12-3 or TRBV12-4 to TRBJ2-1, with TRBD1 as a possible D gene (6 bases). The CDR3 consists of 13 residues. Trimming removed 1 base at V and 11 bases at J, with 12 bases between. CDR3 DNA sequence: TGTGCCAGCAGTTTAGAGGGGGACCAAAAGCAGTTCTTC. It is translated as CASSLEGDQKQFF.

The chain links TRBV27 to TRBJ1-2; TRBD1 aligns across 9 bases. Germline V gives CDR1 MNHEY, CDR2 SMNVEV (reference sequence). This CDR3 is built from 17 residues. Losses at the gene ends were 3 bases for V and 5 bases for J; bases not matched to a gene: 13. CDR3 sequence (DNA): TGTGCCAGCAGTTTGACCCTACCGGGACAGGGAGGGTATGGCTACACCTTC. This translates into CASSLTLPGQGGYGYTF.

This clone was found a few times. The CDR3 DNA reads as TGTGCCAGCAGTTTATCGCGTAGCACAGATACGCAGTATTTT. It encodes CASSLSRSTDTQYF. The rearrangement links TRBV27 to TRBJ2-3; D not certain. This CDR3 is built from 14 residues. Germline V gives CDR1 MNHEY, CDR2 SMNVEV (reference sequence). Between the trimmed V and J ends, which lost 0 bases and 0 bases, there was a span of 4 bases.

The CDR3 coding sequence is TGTGCCAGCAGCTTTCAGGGGGCCCACGAGCAGTACTTC. Translating it yields CASSFQGAHEQYF. The chain recombines TRBV5-4 with TRBJ2-7; 8 bases map to TRBD1. The V and J ends lost 2 bases and 5 bases, in that order; junction bases with no gene match: 3. Germline V gene lookup returns CDR1 SGHNT and CDR2 YYREEE (reference sequence). The length of the CDR3 is 13 residues.

The chain joins TRBV18 to TRBJ2-7; TRBD1 aligns across 7 bases. This CDR3 is 14 amino acids long. The V and J ends lost 4 bases and 2 bases, in that order; junction bases with no gene match: 5. CDR1 and CDR2 from the germline V gene are KGHSH and LQKENI. The CDR3 sequence: CASSLDRETYEQYF. The DNA for the CDR3 is TGTGCCAGCTCACTTGACAGGGAAACCTACGAGCAGTACTTC.